Described below is a single T cell receptor beta chain sequence and its context. The antigen it recognizes is unknown. No much larger clone is present one base from it, and per-base qualities are unavailable. The Qiagen DNeasy kit was used to extract genomic DNA from unsorted PBMCs and from the negatively selected CD4+ and CD8+ fractions. Amplification of TCR beta CDR3 regions was done by immunoSEQ multiplex PCR with primers that anneal to V and J segments. A synthetic immune receptor repertoire was used to minimize amplification bias, and any residual bias was removed computationally once sequencing was done. Per the original workflow: Repertoire diversity was quantified as the Shannon entropy index using custom Python scripts. Unsorted, CD4+ and CD8+ repertoires were analyzed separately, except for combined analyses in which CD4+ and CD8+ sequences were merged in silico. A clone counted as expanded when the clone's frequency after treatment rose at least 2-fold relative to C1D1, and clones undetected at baseline were given a pseudocount of 0.5. Singleton clones were defined as clones with 0 or 1 copy at C1D1, and non-singleton clones were defined as clones with 2 or more copies. Clones expanded in unsorted samples were assigned a CD4+, CD8+ or unknown annotation through matching of protein sequences in sorted samples from the same patient. Wilcoxon tests were applied to paired samples to test diversity changes from C1D1 to C4D1. Not all clones reach the TCRdb copy of this immuneACCESS table, which keeps in-frame sequences only. Checked studies attribute under half of the gap to unresolved V genes and leave the rest unexplained. D and trimming were read from the DNA, whereas the V and J calls and clone size are those reported in that table. The table for this sample lists 10,000 to 15,000 clones; about 91% of them were counted only once. Jointly, the top ten make up roughly a tenth of the sample.

Read against the paper, the sample's time point label means: cycle 1 day 1 (C1D1), immediately before nivolumab initiation. All trial patients had relapsed after autologous stem cell transplantation, with cohorts A, B and C differing in prior brentuximab vedotin exposure. The trial cohort comprised 60 or so patients with relapsed/refractory classical Hodgkin lymphoma whose best overall responses were complete response, partial response or progressive disease. Trial patients were treated with single-agent nivolumab in the multi-cohort phase II CheckMate 205 trial. An independent review committee assessed best overall response by applying the 2007 International Working Group response criteria. PBMCs from the trial were collected at three points: immediately before nivolumab initiation (C1D1), and during therapy at cycle 2 day 1 and cycle 4 day 1. Peripheral blood was collected in 8 mL Vacutainer Cell Preparation Tubes, from which PBMCs were isolated by centrifugation and then cryopreserved.

The CDR3 measures 13 amino acids from cysteine to phenylalanine. The entry retains the CDR3 DNA only, 39 bases that are in frame from base 1. The CDR1 and CDR2 encoded by the germline V gene (reference sequence) are SGHKS and YYEKEE. V lost 6 bases and J lost 5 bases; the stretch between them is 14 bases long. The sample originates from a study of PD-1 blockade in classical Hodgkin lymphoma (dated by TCRdb to 2020 to 2021). Context from the whole study: Nivolumab dosing was 3 mg/kg intravenously every 2 weeks, continuing until either disease progression or unacceptable toxicity. The study used CyTOF and TCR beta sequencing to define a peripheral blood immune signature of response to PD-1 blockade in classical Hodgkin lymphoma. The full study reports these points: CD4+ but not CD8+ TCR diversity rose significantly by C4D1 (p=0.0027 vs p=0.16), most apparent in complete responders (p=0.02). The study covered only a single clinical trial cohort, and the causes of the repertoire differences, possibly disease activity or prior therapy, were still not defined. Patients starting nivolumab less than 1 year after ASCT had lower diversity and were excluded from later analyses to avoid confounding by immune reconstitution. Baseline diversity similar to that of newly diagnosed patients was observed in trial patients achieving complete response, whereas significantly lower diversity was observed in partial responders and progressors. Baseline TCR diversity was reported to be lower in newly diagnosed patients than in healthy donors and to be lower still in relapsed/refractory patients.

The receptor's source is a human donor with classical Hodgkin lymphoma. Sequenced material: peripheral blood mononuclear cells (PBMCs), taken at baseline. Recombination connected TRBV5-5 to TRBJ1-1; the D gene is perhaps TRBD1, from 5 matching bases. The nucleotides are TGTGCCAGCAACGTCGGGGGATGGACTGAAGCTTTCTTT. Translated, it reads CASNVGGWTEAFF.